The T cell receptor delta chain described here comes from a study of Vδ1+ human thymocytes (dated by TCRdb to between 2017 and 2018). In terms of the full investigation: The study characterised mRNA-level TRG and TRD CDR3 repertoires of highly purified Vdelta1+ thymocytes from young children as a data resource. Earlier work had validated the multiplex-based CDR3 amplicon strategy against 5'RACE-based methods for generating CDR3 amplicons.

This clone was detected only a few times. Its recognized antigen is unknown. Base qualities are not provided; no much larger clone lies one nucleotide away. The same CDR3 arises from other DNA sequences in this sample as well. Broader findings and caveats from the paper: The thymic TRG and TRD repertoires appeared highly polyclonal, with Gaussian CDR3 length distributions, in contrast to the oligoclonal repertoires of peripheral blood. Because no clustering by age or sex was observed, donors were not stratified by these variables in the analyses. Numerous TRG clonotypes were shared among donors (up to roughly 6.9x10^3), while TRD repertoires were essentially private (a maximum of roughly 100 shared). The authors advised highly purified populations and single-cell validation, since unexpected Vdelta2 sequences could cause misinterpretation of bulk repertoire data. Although sort purity was high, roughly a fifth of thymic TRD sequences were Vdelta2 (with a few Vdelta3), in contrast to the peripheral blood Vdelta1+ controls.

RNA extraction was performed with the RNeasy mini kit, and reverse transcription was done with Superscript III. Multiplex PCR was used to generate CDR3 amplicons, with pooled V-gene forward primers and a constant-region reverse primer carrying Illumina adaptor overhangs. After gel purification, the amplicons were indexed with Nextera index primers over eight extra PCR cycles and then purified using AMPure XP beads. The libraries were sequenced on an Illumina MiSeq using paired-end 250 bp reads, dual indexing and an approximately 19% PhiX spike-in. Concerning the study's data processing: Reads were quality checked with FastQC, and TRG read pairs were merged with ea-utils fastq-join. Annotation of sequences was performed with IMGT/HighV-QUEST, only productive sequences with unambiguous V-gene assignment were retained, and clonotypes were defined by identical CDR3 sequence. For downstream analysis, VDJtools 1.1.1, tcR 2.2.3, Treemap and vegan Shannon diversity in R 3.4.4 were used. TCRdb reprocessed the public reads with the caller CATT; rows with the same DNA were merged afterwards. What appears here as the V and J calls and clone size reflects TCRdb's work, not the paper's. Here the sample has 70,000 or so delta-chain clones; 30% to 40% occur a single time. The leading ten clones occupy under 0.3% of the sample.

V loses 1 base of germline sequence and J loses 2 bases, and the interval between the two ends is 11 bases. Including the terminal cysteine and phenylalanine, the CDR3 comprises 15 residues. Only the CDR3 portion is preserved as DNA: 45 bases, with reading frame beginning at the first base. Based on the germline V gene, the CDR1 and CDR2 sequences are TSWWSYY and QGS. Thymic samples were depleted of alphabeta T cells, then CD3+ TCRVdelta1+ TCRVdelta2- thymocytes were FACS-sorted. The purity of the sorted Vdelta1+ thymocytes fell between roughly 97% and 99.6%. Thymic specimens were obtained from 8 paediatric patients, aged from 5 days to 15 months, who were undergoing corrective cardiac surgery. After the thymic tissue was dispersed, mononuclear cells were isolated using a Histopaque-1077 density gradient. Staining used anti-TCRVdelta1 clone TS8.2, anti-TCRVdelta2 clone B6, anti-CD3 clone HIT3a and anti-TCRalphabeta clone IP26 antibodies.

Recombination linked TRDV1 to TRDJ1; no D segment can be confidently identified. Sequenced material: Vdelta1+ gamma-delta thymocytes from the thymus. The sample's cell subset or site label is to be understood as: FACS-sorted CD3+ TCRalphabeta- TCRVdelta1+ TCRVdelta2- thymocytes. The clonotype comes from a boy in the first two years of life who had congenital heart surgery. The CDR3 reads CALGEHLPGTDKLIF. The DNA sequence is as follows: TGTGCTCTTGGGGAACACCTCCCGGGGACCGATAAACTCATCTTT.